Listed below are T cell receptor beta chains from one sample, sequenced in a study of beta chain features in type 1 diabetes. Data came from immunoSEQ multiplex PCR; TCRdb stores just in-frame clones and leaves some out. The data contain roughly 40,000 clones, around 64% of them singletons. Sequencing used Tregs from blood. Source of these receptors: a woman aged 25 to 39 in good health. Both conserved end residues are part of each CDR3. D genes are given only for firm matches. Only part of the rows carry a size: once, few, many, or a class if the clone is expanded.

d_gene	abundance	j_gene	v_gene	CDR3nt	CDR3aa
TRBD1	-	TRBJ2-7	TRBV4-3	TGCGCCAGCAGCCGGGACAGGGGTATTTACGAGCAGTACTTC	CASSRDRGIYEQYF
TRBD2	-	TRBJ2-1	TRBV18	TGTGCCAGCTCACCCCCGCCGGGACTAGCGGGGCCTTCGTCCTACAATGAGCAGTTCTTC	CASSPPPGLAGPSSYNEQFF
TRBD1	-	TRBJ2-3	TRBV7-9	TGTGCCAGCAGCCCTTGGACAGGGAAGGATACGCAGTATTTT	CASSPWTGKDTQYF
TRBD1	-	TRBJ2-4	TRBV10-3	TGTGCCACCGCCGGACAGGAGAAAAACATTCAGTACTTC	CATAGQEKNIQYF
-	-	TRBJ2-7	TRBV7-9	TGTGCCAGCAGCTTACAGGGTACCTACGAGCAGTACTTC	CASSLQGTYEQYF
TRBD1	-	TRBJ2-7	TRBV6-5	TGTGCCAGCAGAAAACAGGGGGGTGAGCAGTACTTC	CASRKQGGEQYF
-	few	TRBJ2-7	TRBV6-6	TGTGCCAGCAAACTAGCTACATACGAGCAGTACTTC	CASKLATYEQYF
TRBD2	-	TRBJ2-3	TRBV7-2	TGTGCCAGCAGCTACTCAGCGGGAGGGAGATCAGATACGCAGTATTTT	CASSYSAGGRSDTQYF
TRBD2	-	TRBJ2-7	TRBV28	TGTGCCAGCAATGACCTCTCTAGCGGACTGGGGCAGTACTTC	CASNDLSSGLGQYF
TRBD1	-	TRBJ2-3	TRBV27	TGTGCCAGCAGTCCATGGACAGGGGAGGCAGATACGCAGTATTTT	CASSPWTGEADTQYF
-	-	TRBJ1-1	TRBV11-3	TGTGCCAGCAGCTTAACTGAGGACACTGAAGCTTTCTTT	CASSLTEDTEAFF
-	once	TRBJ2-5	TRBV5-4	TGTGCCAGCAGCCCTTCTAAGGCAGGGGTAGGAGAGACCCAGTACTTC	CASSPSKAGVGETQYF
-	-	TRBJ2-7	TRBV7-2	TGTGCCAGCAGCTTGGTCGGGGGAGGAGAGCAGTACTTC	CASSLVGGGEQYF
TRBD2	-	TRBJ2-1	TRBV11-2	TGTGCCAGCAGCTTAGAGGGACTAGCGGGAGGGAGGGTCATGTACAATGAGCAGTTCTTC	CASSLEGLAGGRVMYNEQFF
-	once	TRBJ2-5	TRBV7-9	TGTGCCAGCAGCTTAGGTTTGAGGGAGACCCAGTACTTC	CASSLGLRETQYF
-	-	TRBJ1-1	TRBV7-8	TGTGCCAGCAGCTTAGCGGCTCAGGGCCCCACTGAAGCTTTCTTT	CASSLAAQGPTEAFF
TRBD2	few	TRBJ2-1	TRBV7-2	TGTGCCAGCAGCTTAGAGGGAGGACTAGCGGGAAGGCGGTTCTTC	CASSLEGGLAGRRFF
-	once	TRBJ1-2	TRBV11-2	TGTGCCAGCAGCCCGGACAGTAACTATGGCTACACCTTC	CASSPDSNYGYTF
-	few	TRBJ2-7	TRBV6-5	TGTGCCAGCAGCCACTCCACAGGGTTTCGCGAGCAGTACTTC	CASSHSTGFREQYF
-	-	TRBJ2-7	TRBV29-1	TGCAGCGTCCGGACAGGGAGGGGGATCGGCGAGCAGTACTTC	CSVRTGRGIGEQYF
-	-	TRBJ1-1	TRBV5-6	TGTGCCAGCAGCTCAAGGGGGAACACTGAAGCTTTCTTT	CASSSRGNTEAFF
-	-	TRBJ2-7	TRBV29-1	TGCAGCGTTGGGGGCGGGGCGACCTACGAGCAGTACTTC	CSVGGGATYEQYF
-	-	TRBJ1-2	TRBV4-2	TGTGCCAGCAGCCAAGAGGGACACTTTAACTATGGCTACACCTTC	CASSQEGHFNYGYTF
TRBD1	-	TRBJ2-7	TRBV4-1	TGCGCCAGCAGCCGCGCTACAGGGGGCTCAGGATACTCCTACGAGCAGTACTTC	CASSRATGGSGYSYEQYF
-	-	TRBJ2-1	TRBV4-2	TGTGCCAGCAGCCTTTGGGCGCATGAGCAGTTCTTC	CASSLWAHEQFF
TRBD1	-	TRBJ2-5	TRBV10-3	TGTGCCATCAAGGGACAGGGGCAAGAGACCCAGTACTTC	CAIKGQGQETQYF
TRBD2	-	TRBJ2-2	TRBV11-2	TGTGCCAGCAGCTTCACTAGCGGGAGGACCGGGGAGCTGTTTTTT	CASSFTSGRTGELFF
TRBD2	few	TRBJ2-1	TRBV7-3	TGTGCCAGCAGCCTCACTAGCGGGCGTTCCTACAATGAGCAGTTCTTC	CASSLTSGRSYNEQFF
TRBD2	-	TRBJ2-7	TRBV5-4	TGTGCCAGCAGCTATCTAGCGGGAGGGGAGCAGTACTTC	CASSYLAGGEQYF
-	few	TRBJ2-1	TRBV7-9	TGTGCCAGCAGCTTAGATAGCGCGAATGAGCAGTTCTTC	CASSLDSANEQFF
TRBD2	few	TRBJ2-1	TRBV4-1	TGCGCCAGCAGCCAACAGTCAGGGGGTAGCGGGAGCCACAATGAGCAGTTCTTC	CASSQQSGGSGSHNEQFF
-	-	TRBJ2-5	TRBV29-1	TGCAGCGTTGTTGACAGTCCTTTCCAAGAGACCCAGTACTTC	CSVVDSPFQETQYF
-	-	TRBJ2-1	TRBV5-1	TGCGCCAGCAGCTTGGGGGAGATGGACAATGAGCAGTTCTTC	CASSLGEMDNEQFF
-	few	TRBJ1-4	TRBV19	TGTGCCAGTAGTATCGACACCGTCTTAAATGAAAAACTGTTTTTT	CASSIDTVLNEKLFF
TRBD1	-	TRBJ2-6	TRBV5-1	TGCGCCAGCAGCTTAGGGGGCGCTACGGGGGCCAACGTCCTGACTTTC	CASSLGGATGANVLTF
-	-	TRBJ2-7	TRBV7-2	TGTGCCAGCAGCTTAGCGTTGCTAGGAAACCCCTACGAGCAGTACTTC	CASSLALLGNPYEQYF
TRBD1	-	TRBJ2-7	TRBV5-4	TGTGCCAGCAGCCAAGCCCCGGGACAGGGGATGTACGAGCAGTACTTC	CASSQAPGQGMYEQYF
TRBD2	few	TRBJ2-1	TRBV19	TGTGCCAGTAGGGGGGGAAGTAGCGGGAGGTTCAATGAGCAGTTCTTC	CASRGGSSGRFNEQFF
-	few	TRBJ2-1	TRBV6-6	TGTGCCAGCAGTAACACGTACAATGAGCAGTTCTTC	CASSNTYNEQFF
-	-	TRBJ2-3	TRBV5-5	TGTGCCAGCAGCTGGGCGTCAGATACGCAGTATTTT	CASSWASDTQYF
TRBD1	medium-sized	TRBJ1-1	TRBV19	TGTGCCAGTAGCCCAGACCGACAGGGAACGGGAACTGAAGCTTTCTTT	CASSPDRQGTGTEAFF
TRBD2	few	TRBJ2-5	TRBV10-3	TGTGCCATCAGTGCTAGCGGGCAAGAGACCCAGTACTTC	CAISASGQETQYF
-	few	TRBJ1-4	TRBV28	TGTGCCAGCAGACTAGAATTGAGGACAGCAACTAATGAAAAACTGTTTTTT	CASRLELRTATNEKLFF
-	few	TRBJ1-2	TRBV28	TGTGCCAGCACTTCCCTCCCGAAGCTCTATGGCTACACCTTC	CASTSLPKLYGYTF
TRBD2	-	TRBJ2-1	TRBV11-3	TGTGCCAGCAGCGCAAACACCGGGACTATGAACAATGAGCAGTTCTTC	CASSANTGTMNNEQFF
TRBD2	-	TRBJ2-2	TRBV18	TGTGCCAGCTCACCACCAGGGGCGACTAGCGGGAGAGGATCCGGGGAGCTGTTTTTT	CASSPPGATSGRGSGELFF
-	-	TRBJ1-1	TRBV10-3	TGTGCCATCAGTGGGGGGGACTACACTGAAGCTTTCTTT	CAISGGDYTEAFF
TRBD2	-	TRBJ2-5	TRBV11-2	TGTGCCAGCAGCCCCGGACTAGATCGAGAGACCCAGTACTTC	CASSPGLDRETQYF
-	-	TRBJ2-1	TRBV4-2	TGTGCCAGCAGCCCAAGCGCATTAGCGGACGACAATGAGCAGTTCTTC	CASSPSALADDNEQFF
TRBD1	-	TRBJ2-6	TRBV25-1	TGTGCCAGCAGACAGACAGGGAACTCTGGGGCCAACGTCCTGACTTTC	CASRQTGNSGANVLTF
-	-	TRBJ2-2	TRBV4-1	TGCGCCAGCAGTATCAGGGGCGGGGAGCTGTTTTTT	CASSIRGGELFF
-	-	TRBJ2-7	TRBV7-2	TGTGCCAGCGTATCGGGGAACTCCTACGAGCAGTACTTC	CASVSGNSYEQYF